The entry below gives a single T cell receptor beta chain sequence along with its context. This record comes from a study of control samples from healthy donors and cancer patients. Libraries were prepared by immunoSEQ multiplex PCR; TCRdb keeps only in-frame clonotypes and omits some of them. The repertoire includes about 20,000 clones, 83% of them detected once, and around 29% sits in the top ten. The ends were cut back, 2 bases at V and 7 bases at J, with 18 bases in the middle. CDR1 and CDR2 from the germline V gene are LGHDT and YNNKEL (reference sequence). The CDR3 consists of 16 residues. This sequence was found in a man aged 55 to 70 with head and neck cancer. What was sequenced was PBMCs. The V and J genes are TRBV3-1 (or the pseudogene TRBV3-2) and TRBJ1-5, with D possibly TRBD1 on 5 matching bases. The CDR3 region is CASSQFQGVPQQPQHF. The DNA of the CDR3 is TGTGCCAGCAGCCAATTCCAGGGCGTTCCCCAGCAGCCCCAGCATTTT.